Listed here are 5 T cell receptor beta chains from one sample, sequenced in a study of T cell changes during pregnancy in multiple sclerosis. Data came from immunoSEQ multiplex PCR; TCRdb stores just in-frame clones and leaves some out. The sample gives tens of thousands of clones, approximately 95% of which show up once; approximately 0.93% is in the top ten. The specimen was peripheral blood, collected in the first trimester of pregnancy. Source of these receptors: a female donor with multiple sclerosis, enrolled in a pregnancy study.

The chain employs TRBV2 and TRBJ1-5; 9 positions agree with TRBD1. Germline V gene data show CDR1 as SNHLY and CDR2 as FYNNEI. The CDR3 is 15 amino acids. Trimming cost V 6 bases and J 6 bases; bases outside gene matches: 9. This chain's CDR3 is CASRGGQGSGQPQHF. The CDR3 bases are TGTGCCAGCAGGGGGGGACAGGGTTCGGGTCAGCCCCAGCATTTT.

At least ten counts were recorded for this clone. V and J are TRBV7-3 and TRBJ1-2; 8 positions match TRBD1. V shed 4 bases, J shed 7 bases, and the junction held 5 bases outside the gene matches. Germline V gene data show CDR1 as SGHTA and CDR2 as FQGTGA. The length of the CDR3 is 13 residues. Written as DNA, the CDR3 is TGTGCCAGCAGCTCGGGACAGGCAATTGGCTACACCTTC. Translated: CASSSGQAIGYTF.

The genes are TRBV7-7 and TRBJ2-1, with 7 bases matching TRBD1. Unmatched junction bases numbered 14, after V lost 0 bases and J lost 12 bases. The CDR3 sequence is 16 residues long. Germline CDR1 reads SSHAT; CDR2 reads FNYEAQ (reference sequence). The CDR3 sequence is CASSLAHRGKLSPQFF. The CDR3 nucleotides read TGTGCCAGCAGCTTAGCGCACAGGGGAAAGCTATCCCCGCAGTTCTTC.

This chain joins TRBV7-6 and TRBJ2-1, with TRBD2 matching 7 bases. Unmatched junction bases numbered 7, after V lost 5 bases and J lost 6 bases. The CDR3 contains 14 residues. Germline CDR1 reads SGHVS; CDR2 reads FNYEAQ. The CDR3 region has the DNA TGTGCCAGCAGCCACTGGGGGAGGGTCAATGAGCAGTTCTTC. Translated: CASSHWGRVNEQFF.

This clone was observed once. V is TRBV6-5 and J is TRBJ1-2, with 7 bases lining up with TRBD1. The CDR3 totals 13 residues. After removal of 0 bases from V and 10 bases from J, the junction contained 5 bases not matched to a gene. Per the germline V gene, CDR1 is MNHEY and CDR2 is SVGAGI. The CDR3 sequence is CASSYSAGTDYTF. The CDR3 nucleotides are TGTGCCAGCAGTTACTCTGCCGGGACAGACTACACCTTC.